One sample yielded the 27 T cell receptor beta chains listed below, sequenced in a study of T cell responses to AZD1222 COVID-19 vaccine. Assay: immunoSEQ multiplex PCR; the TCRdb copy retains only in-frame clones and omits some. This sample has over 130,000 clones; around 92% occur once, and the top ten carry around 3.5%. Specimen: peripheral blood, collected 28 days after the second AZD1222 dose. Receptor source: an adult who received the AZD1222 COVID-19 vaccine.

The CDR3 nucleotides read TGCGCCAGCAGCCCAGCAGGGCCGAACTATGGCTACACCTTC. Encoded protein: CASSPAGPNYGYTF. J is TRBJ1-2 and V is TRBV5-1; possibly TRBD1 for D (5 bases). This CDR3 has 14 amino acids. Germline V lookup: CDR1 SGHRS, CDR2 YFSETQ. Deletions cut 4 bases from V and 2 bases from J, with 12 bases between.

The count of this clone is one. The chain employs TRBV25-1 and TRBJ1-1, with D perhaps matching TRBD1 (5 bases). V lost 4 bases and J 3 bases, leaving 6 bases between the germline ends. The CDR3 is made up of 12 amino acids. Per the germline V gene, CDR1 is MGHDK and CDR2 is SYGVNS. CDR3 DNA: TGTGCCAGCAGTGGGGGGTACACTGAAGCTTTCTTT. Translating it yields CASSGGYTEAFF.

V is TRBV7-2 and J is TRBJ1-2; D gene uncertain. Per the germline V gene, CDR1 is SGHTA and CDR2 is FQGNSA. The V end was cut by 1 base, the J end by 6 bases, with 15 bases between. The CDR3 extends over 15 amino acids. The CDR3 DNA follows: TGTGCCAGCAGCTTAGGGCCCGCAAGGTCCGATGGCTACACCTTC. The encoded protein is CASSLGPARSDGYTF.

The chain's CDR3 is CASSATASSGVTDTQYF. CDR3 nucleotide sequence: TGTGCCAGCAGCGCAACCGCATCTAGCGGGGTCACAGATACGCAGTATTTT. V is TRBV9 and J is TRBJ2-3, with 9 nucleotides matching TRBD2. J was trimmed by 2 bases and V by 3 bases; bases with no gene match: 10. CDR3 size: 17 residues. Germline loops: CDR1 SGDLS, CDR2 YYNGEE.

The CDR3 DNA reads TGTGCCAGCAGCCCCAAACCCCTTGGACAGGCAGGAGATACGCAGTATTTT. Translating gives CASSPKPLGQAGDTQYF. The chain combines TRBV5-4 with TRBJ2-3, with 7 bases that match TRBD1. Germline-derived CDR1 and CDR2 are SGHNT and YYREEE (reference sequence). V shed 4 bases, J shed 5 bases, and the junction held 16 bases outside the gene matches. The CDR3 has 17 amino acids.

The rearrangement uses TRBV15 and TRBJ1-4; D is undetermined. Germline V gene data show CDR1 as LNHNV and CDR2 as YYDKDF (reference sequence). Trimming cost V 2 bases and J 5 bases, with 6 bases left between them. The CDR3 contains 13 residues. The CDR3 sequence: CATSRKSNEKLFF. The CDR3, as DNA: TGTGCCACCAGCAGAAAGTCCAATGAAAAACTGTTTTTT.

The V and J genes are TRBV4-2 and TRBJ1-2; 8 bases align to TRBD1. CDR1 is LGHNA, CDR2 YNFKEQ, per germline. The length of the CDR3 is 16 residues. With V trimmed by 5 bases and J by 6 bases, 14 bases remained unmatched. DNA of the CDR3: TGTGCCAGCAGCTCAGACAGGGGCCCTCACCACCATGGCTACACCTTC. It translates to CASSSDRGPHHHGYTF.

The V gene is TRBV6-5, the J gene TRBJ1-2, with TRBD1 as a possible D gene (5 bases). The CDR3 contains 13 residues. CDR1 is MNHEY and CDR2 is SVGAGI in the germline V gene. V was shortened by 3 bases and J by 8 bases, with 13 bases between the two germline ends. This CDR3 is CASSYKAGSGYTF. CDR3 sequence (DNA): TGTGCCAGCAGTTATAAGGCAGGGAGCGGCTACACCTTC.

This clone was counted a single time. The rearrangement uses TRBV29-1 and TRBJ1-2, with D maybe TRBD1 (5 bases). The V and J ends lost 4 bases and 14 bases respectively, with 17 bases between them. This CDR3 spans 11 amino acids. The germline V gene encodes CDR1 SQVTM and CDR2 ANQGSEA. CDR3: CSVVYVGVWTF. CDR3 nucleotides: TGCAGCGTTGTTTACGTGGGGGTTTGGACCTTC. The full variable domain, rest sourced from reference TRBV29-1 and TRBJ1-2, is SAVISQKPSRDICQRGTSLTIQCQVDSQVTMMFWYRQQPGQSLTLIATANQGSEATYESGFVIDKFPISRPNLTFSTLTVSNMSPEDSSIYLCSVVYVGVWTFGSGTRLTVV.

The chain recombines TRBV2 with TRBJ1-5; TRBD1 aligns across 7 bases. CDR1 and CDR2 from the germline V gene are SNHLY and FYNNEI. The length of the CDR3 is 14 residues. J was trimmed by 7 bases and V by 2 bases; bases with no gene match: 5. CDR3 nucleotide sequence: TGTGCCAGCAGTGAACAGGGGGGATTGCAGCCCCAGCATTTT. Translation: CASSEQGGLQPQHF.

The CDR3, as DNA: TGTGCCAGCAGCCCCGGACTAGCGGGGAACAATGAGCAGTTCTTC. It specifies CASSPGLAGNNEQFF. The rearrangement links TRBV11-2 to TRBJ2-1; 12 nucleotides agree with TRBD2. Per germline, CDR1 SGHAT and CDR2 FQNNGV. This CDR3 contains 15 residues. The V and J ends lost 5 bases and 5 bases, in that order; junction bases with no gene match: 4.

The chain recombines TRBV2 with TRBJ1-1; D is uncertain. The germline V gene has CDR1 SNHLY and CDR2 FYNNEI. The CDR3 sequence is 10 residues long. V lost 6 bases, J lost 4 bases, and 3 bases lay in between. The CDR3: CASRGTEAFF. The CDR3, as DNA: TGTGCCAGCAGGGGCACTGAAGCTTTCTTT. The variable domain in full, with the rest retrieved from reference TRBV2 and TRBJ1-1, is EPEVTQTPSHQVTQMGQEVILRCVPISNHLYFYWYRQILGQKVEFLVSFYNNEISEKSEIFDDQFSVERPDGSNFTLKIRSTKLEDSAMYFCASRGTEAFFGQGTRLTVV.

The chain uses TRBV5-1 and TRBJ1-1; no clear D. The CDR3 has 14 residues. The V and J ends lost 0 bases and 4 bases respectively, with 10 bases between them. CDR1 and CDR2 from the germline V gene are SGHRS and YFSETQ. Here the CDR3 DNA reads TGCGCCAGCAGCTTGGGGCCCAGCGGCACTGAAGCTTTCTTT. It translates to CASSLGPSGTEAFF.

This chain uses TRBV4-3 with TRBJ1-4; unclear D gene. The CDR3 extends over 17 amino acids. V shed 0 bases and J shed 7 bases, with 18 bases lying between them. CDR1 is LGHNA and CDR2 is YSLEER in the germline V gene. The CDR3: CASSQDKLHPNPEKLFF. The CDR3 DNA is TGCGCCAGCAGCCAAGATAAACTCCATCCTAATCCTGAAAAACTGTTTTTT.

DNA for the CDR3: TGTGCCTGCGGACAGTCGATTAACTATGGCTACACCTTC. Amino acids: CACGQSINYGYTF. The chain combines TRBV30 with TRBJ1-2; the D gene is possibly TRBD1 (6 bases). Trimming took off 6 bases at V and 1 base at J, with 12 bases between the two ends. This CDR3 has 13 residues. Germline V gene lookup returns CDR1 GTSNPN and CDR2 SVGIG (reference sequence). The full variable domain, rest sourced from reference TRBV30 and TRBJ1-2, is SQTIHQWPATLVQPVGSPLSLECTVEGTSNPNLYWYRQAAGRGLQLLFYSVGIGQISSEVPQNLSASRPQDRQFILSSKKLLLSDSGFYLCACGQSINYGYTFGSGTRLTVV.

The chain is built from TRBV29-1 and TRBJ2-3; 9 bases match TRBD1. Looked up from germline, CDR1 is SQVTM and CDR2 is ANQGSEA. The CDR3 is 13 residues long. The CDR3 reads CGWTGAPGDTQYF. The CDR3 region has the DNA TGCGGATGGACAGGGGCCCCTGGGGATACGCAGTATTTT.

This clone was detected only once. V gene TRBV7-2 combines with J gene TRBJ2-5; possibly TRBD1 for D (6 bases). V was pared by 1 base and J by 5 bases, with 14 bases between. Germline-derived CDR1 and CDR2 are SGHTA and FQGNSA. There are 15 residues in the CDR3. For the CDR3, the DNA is TGTGCCAGCAGCTTAGAGGTAACAGGGTTGGAGACCCAGTACTTC. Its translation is CASSLEVTGLETQYF. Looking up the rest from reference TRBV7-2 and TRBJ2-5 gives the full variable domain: GAGVSQSPSNKVTEKGKDVELRCDPISGHTALYWYRQSLGQGLEFLIYFQGNSAPDKSGLPSDRFSAERTGGSVSTLTIQRTQQEDSAVYLCASSLEVTGLETQYFGPGTRLLVL.

CDR3 bases: TGTGCCAGCAGTGAGAGGGGTGGGGTCCCTGACGAGCAGTACTTC. It codes for CASSERGGVPDEQYF. The chain recombines TRBV6-1 with TRBJ2-7; D possibly uses TRBD1 or TRBD2 (5 bases each). The V end was cut by 3 bases, the J end by 5 bases, with 17 bases between. The germline gives CDR1 MNHNS, CDR2 SASEGT. The CDR3 runs to 15 residues.

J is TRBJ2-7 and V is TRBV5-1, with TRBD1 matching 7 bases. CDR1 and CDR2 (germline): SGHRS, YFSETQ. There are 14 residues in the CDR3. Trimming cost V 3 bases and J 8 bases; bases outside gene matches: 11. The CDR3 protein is CASSWWTGFNQQYF. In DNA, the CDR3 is TGCGCCAGCAGCTGGTGGACAGGCTTCAATCAGCAGTACTTC.

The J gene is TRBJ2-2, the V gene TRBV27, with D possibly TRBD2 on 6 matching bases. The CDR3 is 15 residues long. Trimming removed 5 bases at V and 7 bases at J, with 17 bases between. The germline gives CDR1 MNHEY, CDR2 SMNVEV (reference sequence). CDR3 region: CASSKRGGLGGELFF. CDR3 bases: TGTGCCAGCAGTAAACGGGGAGGATTGGGCGGGGAGCTGTTTTTT.

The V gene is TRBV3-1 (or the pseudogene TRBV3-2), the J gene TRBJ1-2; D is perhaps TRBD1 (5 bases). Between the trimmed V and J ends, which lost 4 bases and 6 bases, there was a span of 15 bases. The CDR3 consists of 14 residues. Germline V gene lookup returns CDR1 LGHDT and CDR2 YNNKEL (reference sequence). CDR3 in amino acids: CASSLAGDGDGYTF. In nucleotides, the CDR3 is TGTGCCAGCAGCCTAGCGGGGGACGGTGATGGCTACACCTTC.

The CDR3 is CASSHGETQYF. The DNA of the CDR3 is TGTGCCAGCAGCCACGGGGAGACCCAGTACTTC. The V call is TRBV6-2 or TRBV6-3, the J call TRBJ2-5; D unresolved. There are 11 residues in the CDR3. Trimming shortened V by 6 bases and J by 5 bases, and 7 bases separated the two germline ends. Germline V gene data show CDR1 as MNHEY and CDR2 as SVGEGT.

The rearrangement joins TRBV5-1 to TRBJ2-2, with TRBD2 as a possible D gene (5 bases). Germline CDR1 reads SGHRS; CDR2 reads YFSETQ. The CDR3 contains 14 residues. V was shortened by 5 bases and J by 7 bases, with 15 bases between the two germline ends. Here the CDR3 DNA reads TGCGCCAGCAGTGGTTTAGGGAGTGGCGGGGAGCTGTTTTTT. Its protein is CASSGLGSGGELFF.

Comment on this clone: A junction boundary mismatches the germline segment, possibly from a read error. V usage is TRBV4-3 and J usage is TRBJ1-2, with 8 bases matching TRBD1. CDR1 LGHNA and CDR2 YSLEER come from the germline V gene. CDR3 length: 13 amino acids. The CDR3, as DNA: TGCGCCAGCAGCCAAGATCGTTGGGACAGGTTATTCTTC. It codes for CASSQDRWDRLFF.

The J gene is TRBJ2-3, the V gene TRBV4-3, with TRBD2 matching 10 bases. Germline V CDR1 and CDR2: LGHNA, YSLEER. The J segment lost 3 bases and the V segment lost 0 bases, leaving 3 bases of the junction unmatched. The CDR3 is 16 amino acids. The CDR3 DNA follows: TGCGCCAGCAGCCAAGAGCTGACTAGCGGGACAGATACGCAGTATTTT. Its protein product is CASSQELTSGTDTQYF.

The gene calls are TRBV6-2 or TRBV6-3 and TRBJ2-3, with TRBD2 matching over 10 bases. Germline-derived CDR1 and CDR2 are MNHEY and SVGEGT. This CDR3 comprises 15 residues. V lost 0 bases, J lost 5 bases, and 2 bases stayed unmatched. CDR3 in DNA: TGTGCCAGCAGTTACTCGTTAGCGGGGGGAGATACGCAGTATTTT. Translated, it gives CASSYSLAGGDTQYF.

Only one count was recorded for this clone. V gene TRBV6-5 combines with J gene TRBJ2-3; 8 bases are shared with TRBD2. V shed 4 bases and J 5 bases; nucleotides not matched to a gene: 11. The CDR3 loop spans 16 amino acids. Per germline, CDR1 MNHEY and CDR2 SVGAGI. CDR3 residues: CASSSPGGPEGDTQYF. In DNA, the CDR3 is TGTGCCAGCAGTTCCCCGGGAGGGCCTGAGGGAGATACGCAGTATTTT.